Sequencing of this TCR beta chain was carried out in a study of T cells expressing NK-cell markers. Overall study: It was sorted CD3+CD56+NKG2C+, CD3+CD56+NKG2C- and CD3+CD56-NKG2C+ T cells that supplied the TCR beta repertoires. General study findings and limits: The HCMV specificity of the expanded NKG2C+ T cell clones stayed unresolved. These clonotypes, the leaders elsewhere, also led the CD3+CD56-NKG2C+ fraction in a few donors.

One entry per CDR3 protein, without DNA, is what TCRdb gives after re-calling the 5' RACE reads. The data include 500,000 to 700,000 distinct CDR3 sequences; the top ten clones carry roughly 3.6%. Notes on this clonotype: Antigen specificity is unknown.

This CDR3 has 14 residues. The germline V gene encodes CDR1 MDHEN and CDR2 SYDVKM. The clonotype originates from a man between 18 and 29 years old in good health. The gene calls are TRBV28 and TRBJ1-3; without DNA, the TCRdb call of TRBD1 cannot be checked. Sequencing was done on a sample of blood T cells: a sorted CD56 or NKG2C T cell subset, CD4+ or CD8+ T cells, or bulk PBMC T cells (not recorded which). The CDR3 sequence: CASSGLGAGNTIYF.